Listed below are T cell receptor beta chains from one sample, sequenced in a study of blood T cell repertoires in COVID-19. Some clones are missing from TCRdb's copy, which holds only in-frame ones; the method was immunoSEQ multiplex PCR. This sample carries approximately 200,000 clones, around 94% of them seen once, and the ten largest clones take 0.6% to 0.9%. Sequences were obtained from peripheral blood. The source is a young man with COVID-19, enrolled during active disease. CDR3s include the opening cysteine and the closing phenylalanine or tryptophan. The order of the fields is J gene, V gene, clone size, D gene, CDR3 DNA, CDR3 protein. The D gene is left open where the match is weak. Size is stated for part of the rows, as once, few or many counts, or as a class when the clone is expanded.

j_gene: TRBJ2-7
v_gene: TRBV12-5
abundance: .
d_gene: TRBD2
CDR3nt: TGTGCTAGTGGACGGACTAGCGACACCTACGAGCAGTACTTC
CDR3aa: CASGRTSDTYEQYF

j_gene: TRBJ2-1
v_gene: TRBV6-5
abundance: once
d_gene: .
CDR3nt: TGTGCCAGCACGTCCTACAATGAGCAGTTCTTC
CDR3aa: CASTSYNEQFF

j_gene: TRBJ2-1
v_gene: TRBV6-1
abundance: once
d_gene: .
CDR3nt: TGTGCCAGCAGTGAGGTCGGGGTTTACAATGAGCAGTTCTTC
CDR3aa: CASSEVGVYNEQFF

j_gene: TRBJ2-7
v_gene: TRBV4-1
abundance: few
d_gene: .
CDR3nt: TGCGCCAGCAGCCAAGATCTTTCAGGACTCTACGAGCAGTACTTC
CDR3aa: CASSQDLSGLYEQYF

j_gene: TRBJ1-4
v_gene: TRBV19
abundance: .
d_gene: .
CDR3nt: TGTGCCAGTAGGTGGGGGGGCTCGACTAATGAAAAACTGTTTTTT
CDR3aa: CASRWGGSTNEKLFF

j_gene: TRBJ1-1
v_gene: TRBV19
abundance: .
d_gene: TRBD1
CDR3nt: TGTGCCACCCGAAGACAGGGGGCTATTGAAGCTTTCTTT
CDR3aa: CATRRQGAIEAFF

j_gene: TRBJ2-7
v_gene: TRBV19
abundance: .
d_gene: TRBD1
CDR3nt: TGTGCCAGTAGTTCCCAGGGGGCTAACGAGCAGTACTTC
CDR3aa: CASSSQGANEQYF

j_gene: TRBJ1-3
v_gene: TRBV9
abundance: .
d_gene: .
CDR3nt: TGTGCCAGCAGCGTAGCCGAGCCTGGAAACACCATATATTTT
CDR3aa: CASSVAEPGNTIYF

j_gene: TRBJ2-1
v_gene: TRBV6-5
abundance: .
d_gene: TRBD2
CDR3nt: TGTGCCAGCAAGGAGAGTAGCGGGCCACAGTTCTTC
CDR3aa: CASKESSGPQFF

j_gene: TRBJ1-2
v_gene: TRBV20-1
abundance: .
d_gene: .
CDR3nt: TGCAGTGCTAGAGATATAGAATACACCTTC
CDR3aa: CSARDIEYTF

j_gene: TRBJ1-3
v_gene: TRBV19
abundance: .
d_gene: .
CDR3nt: TGTGCCAGCTCCATCGGCTCTGGAAACACCATATATTTT
CDR3aa: CASSIGSGNTIYF

j_gene: TRBJ1-1
v_gene: TRBV29-1
abundance: .
d_gene: .
CDR3nt: TGCAGCTCTGGGGAGATAAACACTGAAGCTTTCTTT
CDR3aa: CSSGEINTEAFF

j_gene: TRBJ1-5
v_gene: TRBV3-1/TRBV3-2
abundance: .
d_gene: .
CDR3nt: TGTGCCAGCAGCCAAGATCGGAGCCAGCCCCAGCATTTT
CDR3aa: CASSQDRSQPQHF

j_gene: TRBJ1-6
v_gene: TRBV30
abundance: .
d_gene: .
CDR3nt: TGTGCCTGGAGTGTAAAGGGGATAAGGAATTCACCCCTCCACTTT
CDR3aa: CAWSVKGIRNSPLHF

j_gene: TRBJ1-1
v_gene: TRBV10-3
abundance: .
d_gene: .
CDR3nt: TGTGCCTCCGCGGGGAACACTGAAGCTTTCTTT
CDR3aa: CASAGNTEAFF

j_gene: TRBJ2-3
v_gene: TRBV7-2
abundance: .
d_gene: TRBD2
CDR3nt: TGTGCCAGCAGCCAAGAGGCTAGCGGCCTTGGGGATACGCAGTATTTT
CDR3aa: CASSQEASGLGDTQYF

j_gene: TRBJ2-3
v_gene: TRBV7-9
abundance: once
d_gene: TRBD2
CDR3nt: TGTGCCAGCACTAGCGGGGGGGCATCGGATACGCAGTATTTT
CDR3aa: CASTSGGASDTQYF

j_gene: TRBJ2-3
v_gene: TRBV24-1
abundance: .
d_gene: TRBD1
CDR3nt: TGTGCCACCAGTGAGACGGGACAGGGGTTCACAGATACGCAGTATTTT
CDR3aa: CATSETGQGFTDTQYF

j_gene: TRBJ1-2
v_gene: TRBV7-8
abundance: .
d_gene: .
CDR3nt: TGTGCCAGCAGCCAGGGGTATGGCTACACCTTC
CDR3aa: CASSQGYGYTF

j_gene: TRBJ2-7
v_gene: TRBV27
abundance: .
d_gene: TRBD2
CDR3nt: TGTGCCAGCAGTGGAGCGGGGGCCACCTACGAGCAGTACTTC
CDR3aa: CASSGAGATYEQYF

j_gene: TRBJ1-2
v_gene: TRBV2
abundance: .
d_gene: .
CDR3nt: TGTGCCAGCACGACCGGGAACTATGGCTACACCTTC
CDR3aa: CASTTGNYGYTF

j_gene: TRBJ2-3
v_gene: TRBV9
abundance: .
d_gene: .
CDR3nt: TGTGCCAGCAGCACTGCCCGGGGCACAGATACGCAGTATTTT
CDR3aa: CASSTARGTDTQYF

j_gene: TRBJ2-1
v_gene: TRBV9
abundance: .
d_gene: TRBD1
CDR3nt: TGTGCCAGCAGCGGCAGGGACAGCTCCTACAATGAGCAGTTCTTC
CDR3aa: CASSGRDSSYNEQFF

j_gene: TRBJ2-3
v_gene: TRBV3-1/TRBV3-2
abundance: .
d_gene: TRBD2
CDR3nt: TGTGCCAGCAGCTCGAGTCTAGCGGGGGGGCAGGATACGCAGTATTTT
CDR3aa: CASSSSLAGGQDTQYF

j_gene: TRBJ2-7
v_gene: TRBV6-5
abundance: .
d_gene: TRBD1
CDR3nt: TGTGCCAGCAGTTTGGGACAGGGAACCTACGAGCAGTACTTC
CDR3aa: CASSLGQGTYEQYF

j_gene: TRBJ1-1
v_gene: TRBV28
abundance: .
d_gene: TRBD1
CDR3nt: TGTGCCAGCAGTCCCTACGGGACAGGGAACACTGAAGCTTTCTTT
CDR3aa: CASSPYGTGNTEAFF

j_gene: TRBJ1-3
v_gene: TRBV7-6
abundance: .
d_gene: .
CDR3nt: TGTGCCAGCAGAGGGGCCTCTGGAAACACCATATATTTT
CDR3aa: CASRGASGNTIYF